Listed below are T cell receptor beta chains from one sample, sequenced in a study of PD-L1 blockade in urothelial cancer. The assay was immunoSEQ multiplex PCR, and TCRdb's table has in-frame clones only and misses some. This repertoire shows about 50,000 clones, roughly four fifths found once; its top ten account for 3.5% to 4.5%. Sequences were derived from PBMCs, sampled around atezolizumab (anti-PD-L1) treatment. The receptors were sampled from a man between 65 and 85 years old with urothelial cancer. Both conserved end residues are part of each CDR3. The D gene is left open where the match is weak. Rows give clone size only sometimes, using once, few, many, or a class for an expanded clone.

D gene | J gene | clone size | V gene | CDR3 protein | CDR3 DNA
NA | TRBJ2-6 | once | TRBV7-3 | CASSIGGAGANVLTF | TGTGCCAGCAGCATTGGAGGGGCTGGGGCCAACGTCCTGACTTTC
NA | TRBJ2-3 | NA | TRBV5-1 | CASALGGPSTDTQYF | TGCGCCAGCGCATTGGGGGGGCCGAGCACAGATACGCAGTATTTT
TRBD2 | TRBJ2-3 | NA | TRBV9 | CASSVQAGGPVDTQYF | TGTGCCAGCAGCGTCCAAGCGGGGGGGCCCGTAGATACGCAGTATTTT
TRBD1 | TRBJ2-3 | few | TRBV6-5 | CASSPRGQSTDTQYF | TGTGCCAGCAGTCCCCGGGGACAGAGCACAGATACGCAGTATTTT
NA | TRBJ1-2 | NA | TRBV28 | CASSNSLYGYTF | TGTGCCAGCAGTAACAGCCTCTATGGCTACACCTTC
NA | TRBJ1-1 | NA | TRBV19 | CASSALRGNTEAFF | TGTGCCAGTAGTGCCCTCAGGGGTAACACTGAAGCTTTCTTT
NA | TRBJ2-6 | NA | TRBV18 | CASLPSGFSGANVLTF | TGTGCCAGCCTACCTTCAGGGTTCTCTGGGGCCAACGTCCTGACTTTC
NA | TRBJ1-3 | NA | TRBV7-8 | CASSLEDTIYF | TGTGCCAGCAGCCTTGAGGACACCATATATTTT
TRBD1 | TRBJ1-2 | few | TRBV19 | CASRALGQGGGYTF | TGTGCCAGTAGGGCTCTGGGACAGGGGGGCGGCTACACCTTC
NA | TRBJ2-3 | few | TRBV7-2 | CASSLGGLGGTDTQYF | TGTGCCAGCAGCCTAGGGGGTCTAGGGGGCACAGATACGCAGTATTTT
NA | TRBJ1-3 | NA | TRBV30 | CAAGGGNGNTIYF | TGTGCCGCTGGAGGAGGGAACGGAAACACCATATATTTT
TRBD1 | TRBJ2-4 | NA | TRBV11-3 | CASSPHRGMNIQYF | TGTGCCAGCAGCCCCCACAGGGGAATGAACATTCAGTACTTC
TRBD1 | TRBJ2-3 | NA | TRBV18 | CASSSTGTGADTQYF | TGTGCCAGCTCATCGACCGGGACAGGGGCAGATACGCAGTATTTT
TRBD1 | TRBJ2-7 | NA | TRBV7-2 | CASSLERGQGSYEQYF | TGTGCCAGCAGCTTAGAAAGGGGACAGGGCTCCTACGAGCAGTACTTC
NA | TRBJ1-4 | NA | TRBV4-3 | CASSSRPGQTNEKLFF | TGCGCCAGCAGCTCTCGGCCGGGACAAACTAATGAAAAACTGTTTTTT
NA | TRBJ2-5 | NA | TRBV2 | CASSDGRHPETTQYF | TGTGCCAGCAGTGATGGCAGACACCCTGAGACGACCCAGTACTTC
NA | TRBJ1-1 | NA | TRBV29-1 | CSGRHGPREAFF | TGCAGCGGCCGACATGGCCCCCGTGAAGCTTTCTTT
TRBD1 | TRBJ2-7 | NA | TRBV30 | CAWSVGTGFYEQYF | TGTGCCTGGAGTGTCGGGACAGGGTTTTACGAGCAGTACTTC
TRBD1 | TRBJ1-5 | NA | TRBV7-2 | CASSPRTGADQPQHF | TGTGCCAGCAGCCCCCGAACAGGGGCCGATCAGCCCCAGCATTTT
TRBD1 | TRBJ2-2 | NA | TRBV19 | CASSRTGNRDTGELFF | TGTGCCAGTAGTAGGACAGGGAATAGGGACACCGGGGAGCTGTTTTTT
TRBD2 | TRBJ2-7 | NA | TRBV7-2 | CASSLGLASYEQYF | TGTGCCAGCAGCTTGGGACTAGCCTCCTACGAGCAGTACTTC
NA | TRBJ1-1 | NA | TRBV30 | CAWIRTGRTEAFF | TGTGCCTGGATTCGTACGGGGAGAACTGAAGCTTTCTTT
TRBD2 | TRBJ2-3 | NA | TRBV4-1 | CASSQTGTSGSTDTQYF | TGCGCCAGCAGCCAGACCGGGACTAGCGGTAGCACAGATACGCAGTATTTT
TRBD1 | TRBJ2-4 | NA | TRBV10-1 | CASRGQGIAKNIQYF | TGCGCCAGCAGAGGACAGGGTATAGCCAAAAACATTCAGTACTTC
NA | TRBJ2-5 | few | TRBV6-1 | CASTGTRATQYF | TGTGCCAGCACCGGGACACGCGCGACCCAGTACTTC
TRBD1 | TRBJ1-2 | NA | TRBV4-1 | CASSQLGTGGGYTF | TGCGCCAGCAGCCAGTTAGGGACAGGGGGTGGCTACACCTTC
TRBD1 | TRBJ1-3 | NA | TRBV30 | CACPKGGQGGNTIYF | TGTGCCTGTCCCAAGGGGGGACAGGGGGGAAACACCATATATTTT
TRBD1 | TRBJ1-5 | NA | TRBV19 | CASTAGQGRVNQPQHF | TGTGCCAGTACCGCGGGACAGGGGCGAGTCAATCAGCCCCAGCATTTT
TRBD1 | TRBJ1-2 | NA | TRBV5-6 | CASSYRGHGYTF | TGTGCCAGCAGCTACAGGGGGCACGGCTACACCTTC
NA | TRBJ2-3 | NA | TRBV19 | CASSNFGQITSTDTQYF | TGTGCCAGTAGTAATTTCGGACAGATAACTAGCACAGATACGCAGTATTTT
NA | TRBJ1-2 | NA | TRBV9 | CASSVVGGGYGYTF | TGTGCCAGCAGCGTAGTAGGTGGGGGGTATGGCTACACCTTC
NA | TRBJ1-5 | NA | TRBV5-3 | CARSLRGTRYQPQHF | TGTGCCAGAAGCTTACGAGGGACAAGATATCAGCCCCAGCATTTT
TRBD1 | TRBJ2-1 | NA | TRBV10-3 | CAINGDRGGYNEQFF | TGTGCCATCAACGGCGACAGGGGAGGCTACAATGAGCAGTTCTTC
NA | TRBJ1-1 | once | TRBV18 | CASSPLTEPVEAFF | TGTGCCAGCTCACCACTTACAGAACCCGTTGAAGCTTTCTTT
TRBD1 | TRBJ1-6 | NA | TRBV6-5 | CASSSAGTGRSPLHF | TGTGCCAGCAGTTCCGCAGGGACAGGCCGTTCACCCCTCCACTTT
TRBD2 | TRBJ2-1 | once | TRBV2 | CASSLTSTDEQFF | TGTGCCAGCAGTTTGACTAGCACAGATGAGCAGTTCTTC
NA | TRBJ1-2 | NA | TRBV28 | CASSPTGATLYGYTF | TGTGCCAGCAGCCCCACGGGAGCGACCCTCTATGGCTACACCTTC
TRBD1 | TRBJ1-4 | NA | TRBV7-9 | CASSLVGGGNEKLFF | TGTGCCAGCAGCCTAGTAGGGGGCGGTAATGAAAAACTGTTTTTT
TRBD1 | TRBJ1-2 | NA | TRBV18 | CASSPDSGGGYTF | TGTGCCAGCTCACCCGACTCAGGGGGAGGCTACACCTTC